These 24 T cell receptor beta chains came from one sample sequenced in a study of CD8 T cells in Susac syndrome. Roughly 0.45 to 1 ug RNA was reverse transcribed with random hexamers. A single record per CDR3 protein comes from TCRdb applying MiXCR to the immunoSEQ multiplex PCR reads. The table records around 130,000 distinct CDR3 sequences, roughly 80% of them present only once. Sample: CD8+ T cells from PBMCs. The receptors were sampled from a human donor with multiple sclerosis.

The chain has TRBV20-1 and TRBJ1-5, with 8 nucleotides matching TRBD1. The length of the CDR3 is 16 residues. Looked up from germline, CDR1 is DFQATT and CDR2 is SNEGSKA (reference sequence). With V trimmed by 0 bases and J by 4 bases, 8 bases remained unmatched. The CDR3 protein is CSARDRNRGLNQPQHF. CDR3 sequence (DNA): TGCAGTGCTAGAGATCGAAACAGGGGGTTGAATCAGCCCCAGCATTTT.

This clonotype was seen more than once but under ten times. J is TRBJ2-6 and V is TRBV7-6, with D hard to call. The length of the CDR3 is 19 residues. Germline CDR1 reads SGHVS; CDR2 reads FNYEAQ. V was pared by 0 bases and J by 0 bases, with 15 bases between. The CDR3 coding sequence is TGTGCCAGCAGCTTAGCGATCGGTTATTCTAGCTCTGGGGCCAACGTCCTGACTTTC. Its protein product is CASSLAIGYSSSGANVLTF.

The chain uses TRBV7-2 and TRBJ1-1; unclear D gene. The germline CDR1 and CDR2 sequences are SGHTA and FQGNSA. There are 12 residues in the CDR3. V was clipped by 9 bases and J by 6 bases, with 14 bases between them. CDR3 bases: TGTGCCAGTACCGATTCTTCTTCTGAAGCTTTCTTT. As protein: CASTDSSSEAFF.

The chain is built from TRBV5-5 and TRBJ1-2; 9 positions agree with TRBD1. This CDR3 is built from 14 residues. The V gene end was trimmed by 4 bases and the J gene end by 8 bases; junction bases not matched to a gene: 9. In germline, CDR1 is SGHKS, CDR2 YYEKEE (reference sequence). The CDR3: CASSPGGQGKGYTF. In DNA, the CDR3 is TGTGCCAGCAGCCCGGGGGGACAGGGCAAAGGCTACACCTTC.

This chain connects TRBV27 to TRBJ2-4; 13 positions match TRBD2. This CDR3 spans 14 amino acids. The junction had 6 bases not matched to a gene; V was cut back by 3 bases and J by 13 bases. The germline CDR1 and CDR2 sequences are MNHEY and SMNVEV (reference sequence). CDR3 in DNA: TGTGCCAGCAGTTTTGTTGGGACTAGCGGGAAACAGTACTTC. Translated, it gives CASSFVGTSGKQYF.

This chain joins TRBV12-3 or TRBV12-4 and TRBJ2-2, with unresolved D. V lost 4 bases and J lost 6, with 15 bases in between. The CDR3 spans 15 residues. The CDR3 nucleotides are TGTGCCAGCAGTTGGATCTCCGGGTCATCCGGGGAGCTGTTTTTT. Its protein product is CASSWISGSSGELFF.

The chain has TRBV18 and TRBJ2-5, with 12 bases lining up with TRBD2. J lost 5 bases, V lost 0 bases, and 4 bases had no gene match. The CDR3 length is 16 residues. The germline V gene has CDR1 KGHSH and CDR2 LQKENI. CDR3 sequence: CASSPPTSGSGETQYF. In nucleotides, the CDR3 is TGTGCCAGCTCACCACCGACTAGCGGGAGTGGGGAGACCCAGTACTTC.

The chain has TRBV27 and TRBJ1-5; perhaps TRBD1 as D (5 bases). CDR1 and CDR2 from the germline V gene are MNHEY and SMNVEV (reference sequence). V was cut by 0 bases and J by 2 bases, with 8 bases left in between. The CDR3 covers 15 residues. The CDR3 nucleotides read TGTGCCAGCAGTTTATCGGGGGACGGCAATCAGCCCCAGCATTTT. This codes for CASSLSGDGNQPQHF.

The chain has TRBV20-1 and TRBJ2-3; TRBD2 matches at 12 bases. The CDR3 consists of 20 residues. Germline values: CDR1 DFQATT, CDR2 SNEGSKA (reference sequence). The V and J ends lost 6 bases and 5 bases, in that order; junction bases with no gene match: 24. CDR3 protein: CSARNEEGNLAGGPIDTQYF. Written as DNA, the CDR3 is TGCAGTGCCAGAAACGAGGAGGGGAATCTAGCGGGAGGGCCGATAGATACGCAGTATTTT.

The J gene is TRBJ2-3, the V gene TRBV2; 12 positions match TRBD2. The CDR3 loop spans 16 amino acids. CDR1 is SNHLY and CDR2 is FYNNEI in the germline V gene. V trimming: 2 bases; J trimming: 6 bases; junction bases outside the gene matches: 6. CDR3 amino acids: CASSERASGGADTQYF. CDR3 nucleotide sequence: TGTGCCAGCAGTGAAAGGGCTAGCGGGGGGGCGGATACGCAGTATTTT. The variable domain in full, with the rest retrieved from reference TRBV2 and TRBJ2-3, is EPEVTQTPSHQVTQMGQEVILRCVPISNHLYFYWYRQILGQKVEFLVSFYNNEISEKSEIFDDQFSVERPDGSNFTLKIRSTKLEDSAMYFCASSERASGGADTQYFGPGTRLTVL.

The gene calls are TRBV4-1 and TRBJ2-2, with D uncertain. This CDR3 region has 15 residues. Deletions cut 1 base from V and 2 bases from J, with 8 bases between. Looked up from germline, CDR1 is MGHRA and CDR2 is YSYEKL. The CDR3 protein is CASSQVVINTGELFF. The CDR3 DNA follows: TGCGCCAGCAGCCAAGTGGTAATTAACACCGGGGAGCTGTTTTTT.

The chain couples TRBV12-3 or TRBV12-4 to TRBJ1-1; D call uncertain. The CDR3 loop spans 16 amino acids. V lost 2 bases and J lost 0, with 13 bases in between. CDR3 sequence: CASSLSSEGMNTEAFF. The CDR3 DNA reads TGTGCCAGCAGTTTAAGCTCTGAGGGTATGAACACTGAAGCTTTCTTT.

The chain links TRBV25-1 to TRBJ2-3; 8 nucleotides align to TRBD1. This CDR3 has 14 amino acids. The germline V gene has CDR1 MGHDK and CDR2 SYGVNS. The junction had 8 bases not matched to a gene; V was cut back by 8 bases and J by 4 bases. The CDR3 sequence is CASHSGQAPDTQYF. The CDR3 nucleotides read TGTGCCAGCCACTCGGGACAGGCCCCAGATACGCAGTATTTT.

The rearrangement uses TRBV13 and TRBJ2-2; D uncertain. Per germline, CDR1 PRHDT and CDR2 FYEKMQ (reference sequence). V was trimmed by 5 bases and J by 8 bases, leaving 15 bases between them. The CDR3 runs 14 residues. DNA for the CDR3: TGTGCCAGCAGCGATTCCGTTGCGCTGGGGGAGCTGTTTTTT. It yields the protein CASSDSVALGELFF.

The V gene is TRBV6-5, the J gene TRBJ2-2; 11 bases map to TRBD1. The CDR3 covers 14 residues. CDR1 is MNHEY and CDR2 is SVGAGI in the germline V gene. V lost 9 bases, J lost 6 bases, and 6 bases stayed unmatched. DNA of the CDR3: TGTGCCAGTACCCCGGGACAGGGGGCCGGGGAGCTGTTTTTT. As protein: CASTPGQGAGELFF.

The genes are TRBV7-3 and TRBJ2-2; D gene ambiguous. V shed 4 bases and J shed 3 bases, with 24 bases lying between them. The CDR3 is 19 amino acids. Germline CDR1 is SGHTA and CDR2 is FQGTGA. The CDR3 loop is CASSSRVFLDYKDTGELFF. The DNA for the CDR3 is TGTGCCAGCAGCTCCCGGGTGTTTCTGGATTATAAGGACACCGGGGAGCTGTTTTTT.

In this sample, this clonotype turned up once. The chain joins TRBV7-6 to TRBJ2-7; D possibly matches TRBD1 or TRBD2 (6 bases each). Between the trimmed V and J ends, which lost 2 bases and 5 bases, there was a span of 16 bases. The CDR3 contains 15 residues. Germline V gives CDR1 SGHVS, CDR2 FNYEAQ. CDR3 amino acids: CASSLYTGAGNEQYF. The CDR3 DNA follows: TGTGCCAGCAGCTTATACACGGGGGCCGGAAACGAGCAGTACTTC.

The genes are TRBV7-9 and TRBJ1-6; no clear D. Germline CDR1 and CDR2: SEHNR and FQNEAQ (reference sequence). The V gene lost 1 base and the J gene lost 9 bases, with 10 bases spanning the gap. The CDR3 totals 14 residues. Here the CDR3 reads CASSLGSKVSPLHF. CDR3 coding DNA: TGTGCCAGCAGCTTAGGGAGCAAGGTTTCACCCCTCCACTTT.

The chain joins TRBV5-1 to TRBJ1-2; TRBD1 aligns across 9 bases. J was trimmed by 8 bases and V by 3 bases; bases with no gene match: 5. CDR3 length: 13 amino acids. Germline V CDR1 and CDR2: SGHRS, YFSETQ. The CDR3 DNA is TGCGCCAGCAGCTGGGGACAGGGAGAAGGCTACACCTTC. It encodes CASSWGQGEGYTF.

The chain combines TRBV14 with TRBJ2-1; 7 nucleotides agree with TRBD2. Germline V gives CDR1 SGHDN, CDR2 FVKESK. J gave up 3 bases and V 1 base, and 6 bases lay outside the gene matches. This CDR3 is built from 16 residues. The CDR3 DNA reads TGTGCCAGCAGCCAAGTGGCAGCGGGGTTCTACAATGAGCAGTTCTTC. Its translation is CASSQVAAGFYNEQFF.

The V and J genes are TRBV7-9 and TRBJ2-7, with D unclear. V dropped 2 bases and J dropped 3 bases, with 8 bases sitting between them. The CDR3 extends over 13 amino acids. CDR1 and CDR2 (germline): SEHNR, FQNEAQ (reference sequence). Here the CDR3 reads CASSLPGDYEQYV. CDR3 coding DNA: TGTGCCAGCAGCTTACCCGGCGACTACGAGCAGTACGTC.

The J gene is TRBJ2-7, the V gene TRBV6-5; D gene uncertain. Germline V lookup: CDR1 MNHEY, CDR2 SVGAGI. Trimming left V 0 bases short and J 4 bases short, with 7 bases between. This CDR3 contains 13 residues. The CDR3 DNA sequence: TGTGCCAGCAGTTACTCGACCGGGTACGAGCAGTACGTC. As protein: CASSYSTGYEQYV.

V is TRBV29-1 and J is TRBJ1-2, with D possibly being TRBD1 (6 bases). This CDR3 has 14 residues. Trimming shortened V by 6 bases and J by 1 base, and 15 bases separated the two germline ends. Germline CDR1 is SQVTM and CDR2 is ANQGSEA. CDR3 region: CSVQGMGVNYGYTF. As DNA, the CDR3 is TGCAGCGTGCAGGGGATGGGAGTTAACTATGGCTACACCTTC.

A single count supports this clonotype. This chain joins TRBV4-3 and TRBJ1-2, with D perhaps TRBD1 (5 bases). This CDR3 region has 17 residues. V shed 4 bases and J shed 2 bases, with 20 bases lying between them. Germline loops: CDR1 LGHNA, CDR2 YSLEER. The CDR3 coding sequence is TGCGCCAGCAGCCTGGACTGGTTGGGGACCAGGAACTATGGCTACACCTTC. Amino acid sequence: CASSLDWLGTRNYGYTF.